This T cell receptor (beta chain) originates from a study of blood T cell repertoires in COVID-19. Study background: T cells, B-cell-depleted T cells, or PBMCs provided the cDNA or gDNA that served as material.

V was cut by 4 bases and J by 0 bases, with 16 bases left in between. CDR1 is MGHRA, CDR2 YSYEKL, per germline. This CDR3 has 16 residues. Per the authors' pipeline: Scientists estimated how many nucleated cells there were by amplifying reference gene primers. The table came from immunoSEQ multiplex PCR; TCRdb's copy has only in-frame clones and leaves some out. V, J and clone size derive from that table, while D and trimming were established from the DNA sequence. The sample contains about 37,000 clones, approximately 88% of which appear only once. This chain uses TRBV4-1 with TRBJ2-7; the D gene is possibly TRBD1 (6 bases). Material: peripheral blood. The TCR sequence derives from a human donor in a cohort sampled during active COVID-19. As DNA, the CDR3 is TGCGCCAGCAGCCGGATTAGGGGGACGAGCTCCTACGAGCAGTACTTC. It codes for CASSRIRGTSSYEQYF.